This T cell receptor (beta chain) was captured by sequencing in a study of siplizumab effects on memory and regulatory T cells. Mixed lymphocyte reaction cells were cocultured at 37°C for 5 to 7 days. Worth noting for this clone: What it binds is not known. A clone one base away is much larger, so this may be a read error. The same CDR3 is also encoded by other DNA sequences in this sample.

The assay was immunoSEQ multiplex PCR, and TCRdb's table has in-frame clones only and misses some. The table records roughly 10,000 clones, about 43% of them present only once. From germline, CDR1 is MGHRA and CDR2 YSYEKL. The CDR3 extends over 17 amino acids. This chain uses TRBV4-1 with TRBJ2-2; 11 bases match TRBD2. Sequences were obtained from CFSE-low (dividing) CD4+ T cells sorted from an allogeneic mixed lymphocyte reaction. The sequence was obtained from a human donor in good health; the cells came from an allogeneic mixed lymphocyte reaction. The CDR3 spells CASSHDPGLADTGELFF. For the CDR3, the DNA is TGCGCCAGCAGCCATGACCCGGGACTAGCGGACACCGGGGAGCTATTTTTT.